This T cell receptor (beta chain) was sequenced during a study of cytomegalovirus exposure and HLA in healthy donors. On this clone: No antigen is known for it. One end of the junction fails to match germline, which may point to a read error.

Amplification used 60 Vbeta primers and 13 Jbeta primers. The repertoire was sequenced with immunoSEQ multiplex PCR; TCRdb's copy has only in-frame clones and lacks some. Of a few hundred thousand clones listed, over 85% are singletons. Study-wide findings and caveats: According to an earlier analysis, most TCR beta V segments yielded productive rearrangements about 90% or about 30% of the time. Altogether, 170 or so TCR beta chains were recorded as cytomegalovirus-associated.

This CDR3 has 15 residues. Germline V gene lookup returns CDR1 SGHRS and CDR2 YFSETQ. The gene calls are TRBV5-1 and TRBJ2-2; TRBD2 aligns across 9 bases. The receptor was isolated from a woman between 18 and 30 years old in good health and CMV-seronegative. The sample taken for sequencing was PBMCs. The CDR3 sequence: CASGFTAGGTGELFF. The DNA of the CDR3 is TGCGCCAGCGGCTTCACAGCGGGGGGTACCGGGGAGCTGTTTTTT.